This TCR beta chain was identified in a study of tumor-infiltrating lymphocytes in primary liver carcinoma. Study-wide results and limits: Blood had a significantly lower top-250-clone fraction than tumors did (p = 0.039). Overlap in tumor-adjacent and tumor-blood pairs fell below that of tumor region pairs.

Trimming took 4 bases from V and 0 from J; bases not matched to a gene: 11. The CDR3 is 19 residues long. With 500 ng total RNA as template and a constant-region primer, TCR beta cDNA was made. Modified slightly, ARM-PCR produced TCR beta libraries over three nested multiplex PCR rounds. Rounds one and two of PCR, each of 10 cycles, were primed with TRBV1-TRBV30 forward primers and a C-beta reverse primer. MiXCR, run by TCRdb on the multiplex PCR reads, gives a single entry per CDR3 protein. The repertoire holds about 41,000 distinct CDR3 sequences, with around 72% as singletons. In regard to this clonotype: The antigen remains unidentified. This is likely a read error, given that the CDR3 carries no conserved phenylalanine or tryptophan at its end.

Extraction of RNA together with DNA used roughly 19-32 mg of unsorted bulk tissue. Chronic HBV infection, which was untreated, was present in the patients. Separate regions, five per tumor, were sampled. The TCR sequence derives from a middle-aged man with primary liver carcinoma and hepatitis B virus infection. Source material: liver tumor tissue from sampling region 2. Subset here: tumor region T2, inferior pole. V is TRBV6-7 and J is TRBJ2-1; 11 nucleotides line up with TRBD2. TRBV6-7 belongs to the ORF category, with a function that is uncertain. CDR3 amino acids: CASSCPTSGNFSSYNEQFL. The CDR3 DNA reads TGTGCCAGCAGTTGCCCGACTAGCGGGAATTTTAGCTCCTACAATGAGCAGTTCTTA.